These 14 T cell receptor beta chains originate from one sample sequenced in a study of T-cell reconstitution after alpha-beta-depleted transplantation in children. Unique molecular identifiers tagged the TCRbeta library. TCRdb reprocessed the PCR reads with MiXCR, giving one entry per CDR3 protein. This sample yields hundreds of thousands of distinct CDR3 sequences, of which roughly 15% are seen a single time; just under 45% belongs to the top ten. The material was PBMCs, mostly from graft donor cells, obtained 360 days after TCRalphabeta/CD19-depleted stem cell transplant. These receptors all come from a male patient under 10 years old who had a stem cell transplant for acute lymphoblastic leukemia, so the T cells may come from the graft donor.

In its sample, this clonotype was seen a few times. The chain uses TRBV7-2 and TRBJ2-1; 15 nucleotides line up with TRBD2. From germline, CDR1 is SGHTA and CDR2 FQGNSA. This CDR3 is 16 amino acids long. V lost 5 bases and J lost 7; bases outside the gene matches: 6. This chain's CDR3 is CASSLRTSGGANEQFF. The CDR3 DNA is TGTGCCAGCAGCCTCCGGACTAGCGGGGGGGCGAATGAGCAGTTCTTC.

The V call is TRBV29-1, the J call TRBJ2-7, with TRBD2 matching 7 bases. The CDR3 runs 14 residues. J lost 2 bases, V lost 7 bases, and 11 bases had no gene match. Germline-derived CDR1 and CDR2 are SQVTM and ANQGSEA. CDR3 coding DNA: TGCAGCGGGGCCGAGCGGGGACCACCCTACGAGCAGTACTTC. It translates to CSGAERGPPYEQYF.

The chain employs TRBV7-9 and TRBJ2-3; no reliable D call. V was pared by 7 bases and J by 6 bases, with 11 bases between. Germline V lookup: CDR1 SEHNR, CDR2 FQNEAQ (reference sequence). The CDR3 is 12 residues long. The CDR3 reads CASNSAFDTQYF. The CDR3 DNA reads TGTGCCAGCAACAGCGCTTTTGATACGCAGTATTTT. The whole variable domain, filled in from reference TRBV7-9 and TRBJ2-3, reads DTGVSQNPRHKITKRGQNVTFRCDPISEHNRLYWYRQTLGQGPEFLTYFQNEAQLEKSRLLSDRFSAERPKGSFSTLEIQRTEQGDSAMYLCASNSAFDTQYFGPGTRLTVL.

This clonotype was seen only a few times. V gene TRBV12-3 or TRBV12-4 combines with J gene TRBJ2-4; D uncertain. CDR3 size: 15 residues. V lost 5 bases and J lost 0, with 11 bases in between. In DNA form, the CDR3 reads TGTGCCAGCAGTCCCGTACACCTAGCCAAAAACATTCAGTACTTC. This gives the protein CASSPVHLAKNIQYF.

The rearrangement uses TRBV5-1 and TRBJ2-7, with D perhaps given as TRBD1 or TRBD2 (5 bases each). The V end lost 3 bases, the J end lost 1 base, and 11 bases lay between the germline ends. Germline CDR1 SGHRS, CDR2 YFSETQ. The CDR3 is 14 residues long. CDR3 amino acids: CASSSGTLSYEQYF. DNA for the CDR3: TGCGCCAGCAGCTCCGGGACCCTATCCTACGAGCAGTACTTC.

The chain has TRBV19 and TRBJ2-1; 12 nucleotides agree with TRBD2. Trimming took 3 bases from V and 0 from J; bases not matched to a gene: 6. This CDR3 contains 18 residues. Germline lookup yields CDR1 LNHDA and CDR2 SQIVND (reference sequence). CDR3: CASSIRPSGGASYNEQFF. CDR3 coding DNA: TGTGCCAGTAGTATTCGACCTAGCGGGGGGGCCTCCTACAATGAGCAGTTCTTC.

The chain combines TRBV12-3 or TRBV12-4 with TRBJ2-3, with D possibly matching TRBD2 (6 bases). The CDR3 length is 14 residues. V dropped 6 bases and J dropped 4 bases, with 14 bases sitting between them. CDR3 bases: TGTGCCAGCAGCGGCAGGCTAGCGTCAGATACGCAGTATTTT. It codes for CASSGRLASDTQYF.

The gene calls are TRBV3-1 and TRBJ2-1, with D hard to call. The CDR3 covers 13 residues. Germline assignment: CDR1 LGHDT and CDR2 YNNKEL (reference sequence). V was shortened by 1 base and J by 11 bases, with 12 bases between the two germline ends. CDR3 loop: CASSQGEWSQQFF. CDR3 nucleotide sequence: TGTGCCAGCAGCCAAGGAGAGTGGTCTCAGCAGTTCTTC.

The chain links TRBV5-1 to TRBJ1-1, with D possibly TRBD1 on 5 matching bases. From germline, CDR1 is SGHRS and CDR2 YFSETQ. The CDR3 has 16 amino acids. The V end lost 4 bases, the J end lost 0 bases, and 16 bases lay between the germline ends. CDR3 sequence (DNA): TGCGCCAGCAGCCGTCGGGAGGTGGGGCTGAACACTGAAGCTTTCTTT. Its protein product is CASSRREVGLNTEAFF. The variable domain in full, with the rest retrieved from reference TRBV5-1 and TRBJ1-1, is KAGVTQTPRYLIKTRGQQVTLSCSPISGHRSVSWYQQTPGQGLQFLFEYFSETQRNKGNFPGRFSGRQFSNSRSEMNVSTLELGDSALYLCASSRREVGLNTEAFFGQGTRLTVV.

This clonotype has more than one count but fewer than ten. V gene TRBV30 combines with J gene TRBJ2-7; tentatively, D is TRBD1 (5 bases). V was cut by 5 bases and J by 2 bases, with 16 bases left in between. The CDR3 length is 14 residues. Germline V gene data show CDR1 as GTSNPN and CDR2 as SVGIG (reference sequence). The CDR3 DNA sequence: TGTGCCTGGGATGGGGCAGGAAGAACCTACGAGCAGTACTTC. It yields the protein CAWDGAGRTYEQYF.

This rearrangement joins TRBV20-1 to TRBJ2-1; maybe TRBD2 (5 bases). Germline CDR1 DFQATT, CDR2 SNEGSKA (reference sequence). Trimming removed 0 bases at V and 2 bases at J, with 11 bases between. This CDR3 spans 15 amino acids. The DNA of the CDR3 is TGCAGTGCTAGAGATGGTAGCGTCGCCTACAATGAGCAGTTCTTC. This codes for CSARDGSVAYNEQFF.

This clonotype occurred a few times. The chain is built from TRBV11-2 and TRBJ2-2; D tentatively fits TRBD1 or TRBD2 (5 bases each). Trimming stripped 2 bases from V and 5 bases from J, with 21 bases between. The CDR3 runs to 18 residues. Germline CDR1 SGHAT, CDR2 FQNNGV. The DNA of the CDR3 is TGTGCCAGCAGCTTATATATTCTACGGGGCCGTGGGACCGGGGAGCTGTTTTTT. Residues: CASSLYILRGRGTGELFF.

V gene TRBV7-2 combines with J gene TRBJ1-5; the D gene is possibly TRBD1 (5 bases). This CDR3 is built from 17 residues. Germline loops: CDR1 SGHTA, CDR2 FQGNSA. V lost 0 bases and J 3 bases, leaving 15 bases between the germline ends. CDR3 amino acids: CASSLAHPRGANQPQHF. CDR3 DNA: TGTGCCAGCAGCTTAGCACACCCCAGAGGGGCCAATCAGCCCCAGCATTTT.

This clonotype was counted many times. The chain carries TRBV7-6 and TRBJ2-7; maybe TRBD2 (5 bases). Germline CDR1 is SGHVS and CDR2 is FNYEAQ. The CDR3 has 14 amino acids. With 1 base removed from V and 2 bases from J, the gap between germline ends came to 9 bases. The CDR3 bases are TGTGCCAGCAGCTTAGAATCGGGGACCTACGAGCAGTACTTC. Its translation: CASSLESGTYEQYF.